This T cell receptor (beta chain) was recovered during a study of type 1 and type 2 diabetes patients. At the level of the study: Magnetic bead positive selection isolated CD4+ or CD8+ T cells from PBMCs.

The J segment lost 5 bases and the V segment lost 1 base, leaving 16 bases of the junction unmatched. Germline V CDR1 and CDR2: DFQATT, SNEGSKA (reference sequence). The CDR3 length is 17 residues. Amplification started from genomic DNA. A primer set of 30 forward and 13 reverse primers amplified the CDR3. TCRdb used MiXCR to reprocess the multiplex PCR reads, holding one entry per CDR3 protein. The data show more than 250,000 distinct CDR3 sequences, 40% to 50% seen once. This clonotype has more than one count but fewer than ten. Sequencing was done on a sample of peripheral blood mononuclear cells (PBMCs). The sequence came from a man between 18 and 29 years old with type 2 diabetes. This chain connects TRBV20-1 to TRBJ2-5; 7 bases match TRBD2. CDR3 protein: CSARAPLAVLAWETQYF. DNA of the CDR3: TGCAGTGCTAGAGCCCCCTTGGCGGTACTAGCGTGGGAGACCCAGTACTTC.